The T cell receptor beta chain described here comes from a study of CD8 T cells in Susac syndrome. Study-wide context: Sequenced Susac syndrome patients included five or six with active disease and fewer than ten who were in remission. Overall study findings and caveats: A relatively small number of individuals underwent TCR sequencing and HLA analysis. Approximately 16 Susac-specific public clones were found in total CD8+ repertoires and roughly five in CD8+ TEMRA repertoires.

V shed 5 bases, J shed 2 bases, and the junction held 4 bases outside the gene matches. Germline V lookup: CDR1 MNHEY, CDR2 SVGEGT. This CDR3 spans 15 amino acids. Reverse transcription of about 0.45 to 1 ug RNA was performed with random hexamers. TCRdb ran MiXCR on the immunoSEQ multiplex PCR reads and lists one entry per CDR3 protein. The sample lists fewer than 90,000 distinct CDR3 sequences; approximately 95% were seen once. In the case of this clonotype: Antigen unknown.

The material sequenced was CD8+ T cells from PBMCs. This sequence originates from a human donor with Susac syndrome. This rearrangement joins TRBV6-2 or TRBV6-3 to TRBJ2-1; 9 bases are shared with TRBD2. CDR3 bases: TGTGCCAGCAGTCCTATAGCGGGGGCCTACAATGAGCAGTTCTTC. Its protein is CASSPIAGAYNEQFF.